The next 3 T cell receptor beta chains were all read from a single sample in a study of blood T cell repertoires in COVID-19. Method: immunoSEQ multiplex PCR; TCRdb's copy keeps in-frame clones and lacks some. This sample has approximately 40,000 clones, with about 85% found just once. The sample was peripheral blood. The receptors shown here come from a man in his 60s with COVID-19, enrolled during active disease.

This chain links TRBV25-1 with TRBJ1-6; D call uncertain. The V gene's germline CDR1 is MGHDK and CDR2 SYGVNS. Trimming took 5 bases from V and 11 from J, leaving 22 bases between them. This CDR3 is 16 amino acids long. The CDR3 region is CASSSNTGGMEPPLHF. In DNA form, the CDR3 reads TGTGCCAGCAGTTCAAATACGGGAGGCATGGAGCCACCCCTCCACTTT.

The chain employs TRBV10-3 and TRBJ2-7, with 9 bases matching TRBD1. Trimming removed 3 bases from V and 5 bases from J; junction bases left unmatched: 11. Germline CDR1 and CDR2: ENHRY and SYGVKD. The CDR3 loop spans 16 amino acids. CDR3 nucleotides: TGTGCCATCAGTGATGTGGGGACAGGGATGGGCCACGAGCAGTACTTC. Residues: CAISDVGTGMGHEQYF.

The rearrangement uses TRBV18 and TRBJ2-5; D is uncertain. Germline-derived CDR1 and CDR2 are KGHSH and LQKENI. The CDR3 contains 14 residues. V lost 2 bases and J 5 bases, leaving 12 bases between the germline ends. The DNA of the CDR3 is TGTGCCAGCTCACCAAAGCGAGCAGAGGAGACCCAGTACTTC. It is translated as CASSPKRAEETQYF.